Described below is a single TCR beta chain sequence and its context. Its antigen is currently unknown. This record comes from a study of beta chain features in type 1 diabetes. Findings and caveats of the study: Significant though moderate, a shortening of TCRB CDR3s appeared in all four CD4+ subsets of Type 1 diabetes patients.

Investigators reverse transcribed all isolated RNA, so they sequenced expressed TCRB transcripts. Produced via immunoSEQ multiplex PCR; TCRdb's table is partial and in-frame only. This table has under 850,000 clones, 13% appearing once. Germline CDR1 and CDR2: SGHNT and YYREEE (reference sequence). Trimming cost V 10 bases and J 4 bases, with 17 bases left between them. CDR3 length equals 13 residues. The chain couples TRBV5-4 to TRBJ1-2; no reliable D call. Input material: naive CD4+ T cells from blood. This TCR came from a man younger than 35 with type 1 diabetes. DNA of the CDR3: TGTGCCGTCGCCGGAGGCCTGGTCTATGGCTACACCTTC. Its translation: CAVAGGLVYGYTF.